Detailed here is one T cell receptor (beta chain). The antigen it binds to is not known. No qualities accompany the bases; no much larger clone lies one base away. The data were taken from a study of cytomegalovirus exposure and HLA in healthy donors listed by TCRdb under 2017. Turning to the overall study: An earlier analysis of some 500 of the donors reported roughly 300 Gb of sequence data and 120 million or so unique TCR beta sequences from about 179 million T cells. Donor age, sex, ethnicity and CMV serostatus were compiled together with the repertoire data. Roughly 5 DR-DQ haplotypes were handled as single units for association and clustering, since linkage in the cohort was strong. The study combined high-throughput TCR immunosequencing, statistical association of individual TCRs with disease status, and machine learning to predict cytomegalovirus infection status. Class I and class II HLA loci were covered by the typing at four-digit resolution. Typing coverage differed by locus: A, B, C, DRB1 and DQB1 were typed in about 620-630 donors, DQA1 in about 500, DPA1 in around 600, and DPB1 in around 490. The genetic ancestry cluster associated with self-reported Caucasian donors included 81% of the roughly 400 genotyped donors. Rather than drawing on any new phenotypic data, the later analysis identified candidate immune exposures from TCR beta sequences and the way those sequences occurred across donors. Every repertoire in the discovery cohort had been generated on one and the same sequencing platform. About 300 gigabases of sequencing data and 78 million or so unique TCR sequences were included in an early release covering around 600 HLA-typed donors. In a later analysis, previously published TCR beta repertoires from about 670 donors were re-analyzed and high-resolution HLA genotyping was added so that TCR occurrence patterns could be studied. The study used immunosequencing to profile the T cell repertoires of 600 to 850 subjects and linked those repertoires to cytomegalovirus serostatus. In addition to the first cohort of about 650 subjects, a separate validation cohort of approximately 110 different subjects was used. Among over 350 genotyped donors of the cohort, an average of approximately 230,000 unique TCR beta nucleotide sequences were sequenced per donor, 15% to 20% of them non-productive. The study was designed to test whether signatures of past pathogen exposure could be identified by cataloging public T cell receptors. A later genetic analysis used genome-wide SNP genotypes for about 55% of the 666 donors, treating that subset as a discovery cohort. An earlier analysis of 587 of the donors used high-throughput TCR beta sequencing to judge whether each TCR beta V gene segment behaved as functional or pseudogenic. Broader findings and caveats from the paper: A total of 150 or so TCR beta chains were listed by the study as associated with cytomegalovirus. Around 16 rarely observed V segments, including chromosome 9 orphons, were excluded from the earlier analysis of some 590 of the donors because counts were too low. Compared with equally common non-associated chains, HLA-associated TCR beta chains in a later analysis were more clonally expanded and had lower generation probabilities. The classifier was reported to diagnose cytomegalovirus status with high specificity and sensitivity in both the original and validation cohorts. A further reported finding was that TCR beta sequences accurately predicted the HLA-A and HLA-B alleles for most subjects in the first cohort. A later analysis reported that several top co-occurrence clusters appeared linked to parvovirus B19, influenza, CMV and Epstein-Barr virus. A later analysis found that TCR association rates varied across HLA loci, with DRB1 alleles showing the most associated TCRs and HLA-C alleles the fewest. A later genetic analysis associated a missense DCLRE1C variant with V-gene and J-gene trimming of TCR beta chains, and an independent cohort replicated the association. Linkage disequilibrium might explain the correlated functional status among segregating V segments, but an unknown experimental factor could not be ruled out. The 87-base-pair reads could not distinguish some IMGT-functional V segments, including TRBV6-2 and TRBV6-3, so those segments were excluded. Compared with the approximately 700-donor mean, donors in an Asian-associated ancestry cluster had fewer N-insertions in productive TCRs, according to a later genetic analysis. The cohort was sequenced for TCR beta chains only, and without alpha or paired-chain data the features that could be detected were limited. When HLA alleles, especially DR and DQ, strongly co-occurred, TCR associations were difficult to assign to individual alleles. Across donors, most TCR sequences were observed very rarely, whereas some public TCRs were present in many individuals. At a false discovery rate of 0.05, a later analysis linked 16,000 or so TCR beta sequences to specific HLA alleles. In an earlier analysis of some 550 of the donors, most TCR beta V segments were observed in productive rearrangements about 87% or about 30% of the time, broadly matching IMGT annotations. A group of highly shared sequence variants was considered likely to be a technical artifact of the sequencing pipeline. Because HLA typing was unavailable for some donors at each locus, only the typed subset was used in association tests. Most CMV-associated TCR beta chains appeared to be HLA-restricted in a later analysis, and the HLA associations seemed to be driven largely by CMV exposure. Immune exposure information for the cohort was limited to CMV serostatus. According to the authors, the approach could potentially be generalized to other disease states and immunological phenotypes. In vitro tests confirmed that a few of the cytomegalovirus-associated TCR beta chains recognize cytomegalovirus antigens. Sequencing depth was assumed to be roughly uniform across donors in the presence/absence analyses, though that assumption may not hold.

V sheds 8 bases and J sheds 4 bases, leaving 19 bases between their ends. Via the germline V gene, CDR1 is MNHEY and CDR2 SVGAGI. Including the terminal cysteine and phenylalanine, the CDR3 comprises 15 residues. Only CDR3 DNA remains: 45 bases, in frame from the first base. In total, about 650 healthy bone marrow donors made up the cohort. At the time of sampling, every cohort member was nominally healthy, though immune exposures that went unrecorded were likely present. The donor tested CMV seropositive and was one of the 289 seropositive cohort members. Each donor provided a peripheral blood sample, and peripheral blood mononuclear cells were used for TCR beta sequencing. The Qiagen DNeasy Blood Extraction Kit was used to extract genomic DNA from the blood cell samples. To prepare the library, the immunoSEQ multiplex PCR assay was applied. A mixture of 60 forward primers for TCR Vbeta segments and 13 reverse primers for TCR Jbeta segments was used in the multiplex PCR. A multiplex PCR assay on genomic DNA amplified the CDR3 region of rearranged TCR beta genes. Amplified TCR beta libraries were sequenced as 87-base-pair reads on the Illumina HiSeq System. The source study handled its data this way. In a later analysis, some 80 million unique TCR beta chains were counted across the 690 or so repertoires, and around 11 million of these chains were shared by at least two donors. Raw reads were error-corrected and collapsed into unique sequences with a nearest-neighbor algorithm that merged closely related sequences to remove PCR and sequencing errors. V, D and J gene segments were assigned by aligning CDR3 sequences to IMGT reference sequences. For a sequence to be retained, a match of at least six nucleotides was required to both a V gene segment and a J gene segment. A rearrangement was called productive if the CDR3 had no stop codons and remained in frame with V and J, and every other rearrangement was called non-productive. CDR3 was defined according to IMGT convention as the region running from the second conserved V-encoded cysteine to the conserved J-encoded phenylalanine. The earlier analysis of approximately 590 of the donors excluded any sequence lacking an unambiguous match to a single V gene segment. An earlier analysis of a few hundred of the donors called V segments functional above 56.7% productive rearrangements and segregating when the between-donor standard deviation exceeded 5%. A statistical classification framework was built to diagnose cytomegalovirus status from the catalog of TCR beta chain sequences. A later analysis assigned V and J genes by comparing TCR nucleotide sequences with IMGT/GENE-DB human TR gene sequences. The TCRdist pipeline was used in a later analysis to assign CDR3 sequences and most-parsimonious VDJ recombination scenarios. In a later analysis, each TCR beta chain was defined by its CDR3 amino acid sequence together with its V-gene family, and reads without a unique V-gene family were excluded. In a later analysis, 500 to 650 highly shared, low-generation-probability nucleotide sequences were removed to address suspected cross-contamination and a sequencing artifact. A later analysis calculated a clonal expansion index for each public chain from normalized within-repertoire ranks of inferred template counts. In a later analysis, generation probabilities were computed with a VDJ recombination model fitted to out-of-frame rearrangements, and the resulting probabilities were checked against IGoR. In a later analysis, hypergeometric tests were used to score TCR-TCR, TCR-HLA and TCR-CMV co-occurrence, with a repertoire-size bias correction applied to TCR pairs. False discovery rates were estimated in a later analysis by permuting HLA or CMV assignments 20 times. In a later analysis, co-occurring TCRs were grouped using DBSCAN, with TCRdist sequence similarity added in when clustering inside HLA-allele-positive subsets. Repertoires with fewer than 30,000 or more than 120,000 public chains were left out of co-occurrence clustering, as were four to six repertoires with anomalous nucleotide sharing. The source is immuneACCESS, and TCRdb retained only in-frame sequences with V and J called. Part of the clones is not carried over; for the studies checked, unresolved V genes explain less than half of this, and the remainder is unexplained. V, J and clone size are those of that table, while D and trimming were read from the DNA. This sample has about 130,000 clones in its table, and about 73% of those were observed once. The top ten hold nearly 6% of the sample.

The specimen was PBMCs. The chain is assembled from TRBV6-5 and TRBJ2-3, with a tentative D gene TRBD2 over 5 matching bases. This sequence was found in a woman between 50 and 59 years old in good health and CMV-seropositive. The nucleotides read TGTGCCAGCCGGGTGGGGAGCACCTCCCCAGATACGCAGTATTTT. Its translation reads: CASRVGSTSPDTQYF.